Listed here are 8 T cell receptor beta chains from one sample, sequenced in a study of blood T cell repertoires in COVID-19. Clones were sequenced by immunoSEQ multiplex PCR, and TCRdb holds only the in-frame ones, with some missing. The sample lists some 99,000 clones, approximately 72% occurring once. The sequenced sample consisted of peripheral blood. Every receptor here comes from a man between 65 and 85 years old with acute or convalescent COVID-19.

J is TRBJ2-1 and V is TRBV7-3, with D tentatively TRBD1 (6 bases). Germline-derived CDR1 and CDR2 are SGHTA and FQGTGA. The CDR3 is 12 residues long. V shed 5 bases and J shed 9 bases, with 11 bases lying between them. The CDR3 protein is CASSLQGGEQFF. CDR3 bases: TGTGCCAGCAGCCTCCAAGGGGGTGAGCAGTTCTTC.

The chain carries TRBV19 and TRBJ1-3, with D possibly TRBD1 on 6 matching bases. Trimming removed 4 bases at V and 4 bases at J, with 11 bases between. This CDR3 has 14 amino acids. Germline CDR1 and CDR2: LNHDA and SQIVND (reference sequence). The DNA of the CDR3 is TGTGCCAGTAGTAGAACAGGGTTCGGAAACACCATATATTTT. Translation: CASSRTGFGNTIYF.

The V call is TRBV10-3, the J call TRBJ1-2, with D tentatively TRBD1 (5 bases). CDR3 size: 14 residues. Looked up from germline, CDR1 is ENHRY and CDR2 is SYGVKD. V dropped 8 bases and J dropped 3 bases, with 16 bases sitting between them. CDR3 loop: CAIGGGAKDYGYTF. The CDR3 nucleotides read TGTGCCATCGGGGGAGGAGCGAAGGACTATGGCTACACCTTC.

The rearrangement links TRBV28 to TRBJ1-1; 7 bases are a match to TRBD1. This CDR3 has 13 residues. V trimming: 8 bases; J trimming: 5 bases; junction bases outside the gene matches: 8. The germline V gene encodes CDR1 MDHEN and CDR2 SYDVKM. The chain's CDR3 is CASARGLITEAFF. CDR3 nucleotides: TGTGCCAGCGCGAGGGGGCTTATAACTGAAGCTTTCTTT.

The CDR3 nucleotides are TGTGCCAGCAGACCAGGGGGAAGGATCAATCAGCCCCAGCATTTT. Protein sequence: CASRPGGRINQPQHF. The genes are TRBV6-5 and TRBJ1-5; 7 nucleotides match TRBD1. The CDR3 spans 15 residues. CDR1 and CDR2 from the germline V gene are MNHEY and SVGAGI. After removal of 6 bases from V and 3 bases from J, the junction contained 8 bases not matched to a gene.

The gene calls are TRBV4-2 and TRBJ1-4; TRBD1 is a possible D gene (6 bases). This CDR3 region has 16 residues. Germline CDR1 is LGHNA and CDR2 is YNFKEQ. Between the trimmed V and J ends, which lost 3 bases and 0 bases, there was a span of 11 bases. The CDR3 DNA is TGTGCCAGCAGCCACGGTGACAGGCCAACTAATGAAAAACTGTTTTTT. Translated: CASSHGDRPTNEKLFF.

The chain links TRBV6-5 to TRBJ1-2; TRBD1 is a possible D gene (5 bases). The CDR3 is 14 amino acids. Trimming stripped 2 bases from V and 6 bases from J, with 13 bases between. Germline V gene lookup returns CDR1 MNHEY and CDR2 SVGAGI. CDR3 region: CASSYGDLRNGYTF. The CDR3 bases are TGTGCCAGCAGTTACGGGGACTTAAGGAATGGCTACACCTTC.

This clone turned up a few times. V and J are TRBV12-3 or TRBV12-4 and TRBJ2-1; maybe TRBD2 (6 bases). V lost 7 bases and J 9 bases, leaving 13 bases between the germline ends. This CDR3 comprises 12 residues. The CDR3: CASTRPGVEQFF. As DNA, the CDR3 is TGTGCCAGCACGAGACCGGGGGTTGAGCAGTTCTTC.